The 8 T cell receptor beta chains given below trace back to one sample, sequenced in a study of T-cell memory formation after mild COVID-19 (dated by TCRdb to about 2021). Library preparation was by 5' RACE. The run used an Illumina NovaSeq 6000. TCRdb reran the public reads through fastp at Q25 and MiXCR, keeping productive beta chains. Merged by CDR3 protein, the rows form single entries marked with the most common genes and DNA. This sample has roughly 70,000 distinct CDR3 sequences in its table, and 16% of those were observed once. The ten biggest clones cover about 33% of the sample. Sequences were obtained from PBMCs or a T cell subset sorted from them (not recorded which). Receptors originate from an adult woman who had mild COVID-19 (a few samples of this study predate the infection). The sample titles of this study are shuffled in the database, so cell type and time point are left out; the donor was told from shared clones.

This chain connects TRBV7-3 to TRBJ2-3; TRBD2 matches 14 bases. Per the germline V gene, CDR1 is SGHTA and CDR2 is FQGTGA. Trimming at V came to 5 bases and at J to 4 bases, leaving 2 bases not matched to a gene. This CDR3 is built from 15 residues. In DNA form, the CDR3 reads TGTGCCAGCAGCAGACTAGCGGGAGGGGCAGATACGCAGTATTTT. This codes for CASSRLAGGADTQYF. The whole variable domain, filled in from reference TRBV7-3 and TRBJ2-3, reads GAGVSQTPSNKVTEKGKYVELRCDPISGHTALYWYRQSLGQGPEFLIYFQGTGAADDSGLPNDRFFAVRPEGSVSTLKIQRTERGDSAVYLCASSRLAGGADTQYFGPGTRLTVL.

This clonotype has just a few counts. The chain recombines TRBV13 with TRBJ2-1; the D gene is possibly TRBD2 (5 bases). There are 15 residues in the CDR3. V was cut by 4 bases and J by 8 bases, with 18 bases left in between. Germline CDR1 PRHDT, CDR2 FYEKMQ (reference sequence). CDR3 coding DNA: TGTGCCAGCAGCTCTCCGGGTGTGCAGAGGGATGAGCAGTTCTTC. Translation: CASSSPGVQRDEQFF.

CDR3 sequence (DNA): TGCGCCAGCAGCCAAGATACCCAGACTGGGGCCAACGTCCTGACTTTC. Translation: CASSQDTQTGANVLTF. The V and J genes are TRBV4-3 and TRBJ2-6; D not resolved. Trimming pared 0 bases from V and 2 bases from J, leaving 8 bases between. The V gene's germline CDR1 is LGHNA and CDR2 YSLEER. The CDR3 length is 16 residues.

This clonotype was recorded a few times. J is TRBJ2-3 and V is TRBV7-7; D is uncertain. Germline V gene lookup returns CDR1 SSHAT and CDR2 FNYEAQ (reference sequence). The CDR3 sequence is 15 residues long. The V and J ends lost 1 base and 0 bases respectively, with 8 bases between them. The CDR3 DNA is TGTGCCAGCAGCTTAGGTCTACTGAGCACAGATACGCAGTATTTT. This sequence encodes CASSLGLLSTDTQYF.

To note about this clonotype: Mismatch with germline at one junction end may stem from a read error. The chain recombines TRBV19 with TRBJ2-2; 12 nucleotides align to TRBD2. Germline V gives CDR1 LNHDA, CDR2 SQIVND (reference sequence). The CDR3 has 16 amino acids. CDR3 nucleotides: TGTGCCAGCACAGCTAGCGGGAGGGCCGTGCTCGGGGATCTGTTTTTT. Encoded protein: CASTASGRAVLGDLFF.

The chain recombines TRBV29-1 with TRBJ2-7, with 12 nucleotides matching TRBD2. CDR1 SQVTM and CDR2 ANQGSEA come from the germline V gene. The CDR3 extends over 13 amino acids. Unmatched junction bases numbered 0, after V lost 3 bases and J lost 3 bases. The CDR3 spells CSVETSGSYEQYF. CDR3 sequence (DNA): TGCAGCGTTGAGACTAGCGGGAGCTACGAGCAGTACTTC.

The chain combines TRBV7-9 with TRBJ2-3; 13 bases align to TRBD2. Germline CDR1 is SEHNR and CDR2 is FQNEAQ (reference sequence). Germline trimming cut 2 bases from V and 0 bases from J; bases unmatched to any gene: 8. CDR3 length equals 19 residues. The DNA for the CDR3 is TGTGCCAGCAGCTTACGCGGACTAGCGGGAGTGTCTAGCACAGATACGCAGTATTTT. Its translation is CASSLRGLAGVSSTDTQYF.

By sample fraction, this clonotype is medium-sized. The J gene is TRBJ2-3, the V gene TRBV7-8; 7 bases are a match to TRBD2. Germline V CDR1 and CDR2: SGHVS, FQNEAQ. This CDR3 contains 16 residues. The ends lost 2 bases at V and 1 base at J; junction bases unmatched: 6. For the CDR3, the DNA is TGTGCCAGCAGCTTACCGGGGGGAACGGGCACAGATACGCAGTATTTT. This sequence encodes CASSLPGGTGTDTQYF.